Each of the 10 T cell receptor beta chains below was sequenced from the same sample in a study of blood T cell repertoires in COVID-19. TCRdb's copy holds only in-frame clones and misses some; the assay was immunoSEQ multiplex PCR. The sample records about 69,000 clones, 79% being singletons. The sample comprised peripheral blood. The receptors shown here come from a human donor in a cohort sampled during active COVID-19.

The rearrangement uses TRBV5-1 and TRBJ2-1; tentatively, D is TRBD2 (5 bases). Germline V gives CDR1 SGHRS, CDR2 YFSETQ. The ends were cut back, 3 bases at V and 2 bases at J, with 9 bases in the middle. The CDR3 has 14 amino acids. CDR3 residues: CASSSAGAYNEQFF. For the CDR3, the DNA is TGCGCCAGCAGCTCTGCGGGTGCCTACAATGAGCAGTTCTTC.

The CDR3 here is CASSARGQGGNEQFF. CDR3 nucleotide sequence: TGCGCCAGCAGCGCCAGGGGGCAAGGTGGCAATGAGCAGTTCTTC. The chain links TRBV5-1 to TRBJ2-1, with 8 positions matching TRBD1. Per the germline V gene, CDR1 is SGHRS and CDR2 is YFSETQ. V lost 4 bases and J lost 6; bases outside the gene matches: 9. The CDR3 runs to 15 residues.

This chain connects TRBV20-1 to TRBJ2-7; D unresolved. The CDR3 totals 11 residues. The germline CDR1 and CDR2 sequences are DFQATT and SNEGSKA (reference sequence). The V end was cut by 6 bases, the J end by 7 bases, with 13 bases between. The CDR3 reads CSAQRSREQYF. The CDR3 DNA follows: TGCAGTGCCCAACGGAGTCGAGAGCAGTACTTC.

This rearrangement joins TRBV7-8 to TRBJ2-1, with D possibly matching TRBD1 (6 bases). The CDR3 totals 15 residues. V lost 1 base and J 7 bases, leaving 14 bases between the germline ends. Germline assignment: CDR1 SGHVS and CDR2 FQNEAQ. The CDR3 DNA reads as TGTGCCAGCAGCTTAGTAGGGGGAGTGTTTAATGAGCAGTTCTTC. Its translation: CASSLVGGVFNEQFF.

The chain uses TRBV7-8 and TRBJ1-1, with D tentatively TRBD1 (5 bases). CDR3 length equals 16 residues. Trimming pared 2 bases from V and 0 bases from J, leaving 13 bases between. Germline values: CDR1 SGHVS, CDR2 FQNEAQ. The CDR3: CASSLLMGGMNTEAFF. The CDR3, as DNA: TGTGCCAGCAGCTTATTGATGGGGGGTATGAACACTGAAGCTTTCTTT.

The chain combines TRBV15 with TRBJ2-1; TRBD2 might be the D (6 bases). The V end lost 3 bases, the J end lost 7 bases, and 13 bases lay between the germline ends. The CDR3 has 14 amino acids. Germline loops: CDR1 LNHNV, CDR2 YYDKDF (reference sequence). The CDR3 bases are TGTGCCACCAGCAGCCGACTAGTTGGGAATGAGCAGTTCTTC. This codes for CATSSRLVGNEQFF.

This sequence joins TRBV5-1 and TRBJ2-2; 10 nucleotides line up with TRBD2. Losses at the gene ends were 4 bases for V and 0 bases for J; bases not matched to a gene: 3. Germline CDR1 and CDR2: SGHRS and YFSETQ. The CDR3 covers 16 residues. DNA for the CDR3: TGCGCCAGCAGCGCCCTAGCGGGAGCGAACACCGGGGAGCTGTTTTTT. It specifies CASSALAGANTGELFF.

This sequence joins TRBV28 and TRBJ1-1, with 8 bases lining up with TRBD1. Germline lookup yields CDR1 MDHEN and CDR2 SYDVKM. The ends lost 5 bases at V and 4 bases at J; junction bases unmatched: 3. This CDR3 is 13 amino acids long. The CDR3 nucleotides read TGTGCCAGCAGTCTCGACAGGGGCACTGAAGCTTTCTTT. This encodes CASSLDRGTEAFF.

The chain recombines TRBV19 with TRBJ1-4; 7 positions agree with TRBD1. Germline loops: CDR1 LNHDA, CDR2 SQIVND (reference sequence). CDR3 length: 13 residues. The V and J ends lost 6 bases and 4 bases, in that order; junction bases with no gene match: 2. For the CDR3, the DNA is TGTGCCAGTAGCCCAGGGGGTAATGAAAAACTGTTTTTT. This gives the protein CASSPGGNEKLFF.

This rearrangement joins TRBV3-1 (or the pseudogene TRBV3-2) to TRBJ2-5; D is uncertain. Trimming took 4 bases from V and 7 from J, leaving 16 bases between them. This CDR3 contains 14 residues. Germline lookup yields CDR1 LGHDT and CDR2 YNNKEL (reference sequence). The CDR3 sequence: CASSPGHPSGTQYF. In DNA, the CDR3 is TGTGCCAGCAGCCCTGGGCACCCTTCAGGGACCCAGTACTTC.